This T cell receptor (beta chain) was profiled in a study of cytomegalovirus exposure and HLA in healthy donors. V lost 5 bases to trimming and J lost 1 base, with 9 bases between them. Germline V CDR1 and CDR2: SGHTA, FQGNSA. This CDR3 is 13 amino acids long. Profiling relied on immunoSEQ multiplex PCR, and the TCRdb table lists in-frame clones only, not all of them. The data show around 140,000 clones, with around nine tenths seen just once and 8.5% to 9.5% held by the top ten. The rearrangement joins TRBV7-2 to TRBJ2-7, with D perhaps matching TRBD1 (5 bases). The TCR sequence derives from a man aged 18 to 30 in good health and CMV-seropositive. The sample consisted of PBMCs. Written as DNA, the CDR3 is TGTGCCAGCAGCCCAGGGTTTTCCTACGAGCAGTACTTC. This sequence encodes CASSPGFSYEQYF. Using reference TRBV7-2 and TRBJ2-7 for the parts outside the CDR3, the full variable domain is GAGVSQSPSNKVTEKGKDVELRCDPISGHTALYWYRQSLGQGLEFLIYFQGNSAPDKSGLPSDRFSAERTGGSVSTLTIQRTQQEDSAVYLCASSPGFSYEQYFGPGTRLTVT.